One and the same sample provided the 27 T cell receptor beta chains below, sequenced in a study of beta chain features in type 1 diabetes. Study conclusions and caveats: Among all four CD4+ subsets, Type 1 diabetes patients had TCRB CDR3s that were moderately but significantly shorter.

The study reverse transcribed the entire isolated RNA, so it sequenced expressed TCRB transcripts. Only in-frame clones appear in the TCRdb table, and some are missing; sequencing was by immunoSEQ multiplex PCR. The table lists nearly 350,000 clones, approximately 10% of them singletons. Their cognate antigens are unknown. The specimen was central memory CD4+ T cells from blood. All receptors come from a young man with type 1 diabetes.

The chain recombines TRBV4-1 with TRBJ2-4, with D possibly TRBD2 on 5 matching bases. Trimming shortened V by 0 bases and J by 3 bases, and 12 bases separated the two germline ends. The V gene's germline CDR1 is MGHRA and CDR2 YSYEKL. This CDR3 is built from 16 residues. The CDR3 coding sequence is TGCGCCAGCAGCCAAGAACCGGGGTTGGACAAAAACATTCAGTACTTC. This encodes CASSQEPGLDKNIQYF.

This sequence joins TRBV7-9 and TRBJ1-5, with D hard to call. CDR1 and CDR2 from the germline V gene are SEHNR and FQNEAQ (reference sequence). The CDR3 extends over 13 amino acids. Trimming took off 6 bases at V and 8 bases at J, with 14 bases between the two ends. This chain's CDR3 is CASSARTTEPQHF. DNA for the CDR3: TGTGCCAGCAGTGCCCGGACTACCGAGCCCCAGCATTTT.

As to this clone: A read error is possible here, since a much larger clone lies one base away. The chain uses TRBV2 and TRBJ1-2; D is undetermined. The V gene lost 6 bases and the J gene lost 2 bases, with 4 bases spanning the gap. The CDR3 runs 11 residues. Germline CDR1 SNHLY, CDR2 FYNNEI. CDR3 amino acids: CASSPNYGYTF. The DNA for the CDR3 is TGTGCCAGCAGCCCAAACTATGGCTACACCTTC.

This clone was seen a handful of times. At one boundary the junction diverges from the germline segment, which might be a read error. The chain has TRBV28 and TRBJ1-5; D call uncertain. This CDR3 is 12 amino acids long. The germline V gene encodes CDR1 MDHEN and CDR2 SYDVKM. The DNA of the CDR3 is TGTGCCAGCAGGCTACGCCATCATCCCCAGCATTTT. Residues: CASRLRHHPQHF.

In its sample, this clone was seen a few times. The chain joins TRBV9 to TRBJ2-1; D is perhaps TRBD2 (5 bases). Trimming cost V 0 bases and J 4 bases, with 14 bases left between them. CDR1 is SGDLS, CDR2 YYNGEE, per germline. This CDR3 comprises 16 residues. The CDR3 sequence is CASSVEGDYQYNEQFF. In nucleotides, the CDR3 is TGTGCCAGCAGCGTAGAGGGTGACTACCAATACAATGAGCAGTTCTTC.

Concerning this clone itself: In the same sample, other DNA sequences code for this CDR3. CDR3 DNA sequence: TGTGCCAGCAGTTTCCGCGGGGGCTACAATGAGCAGTTCTTC. Translating it yields CASSFRGGYNEQFF. The chain links TRBV27 to TRBJ2-1; 7 bases agree with TRBD2. Germline V gene data show CDR1 as MNHEY and CDR2 as SMNVEV (reference sequence). V lost 3 bases and J lost 3; bases outside the gene matches: 2. CDR3 length equals 14 residues.

This clone was recorded a few times. The CDR3 nucleotides read TGTGCCAGTAGTTCGCCCGGGGCAAGAAATAGCAATCAGCCCCAGCATTTT. It codes for CASSSPGARNSNQPQHF. The rearrangement joins TRBV19 to TRBJ1-5; D possibly corresponds to TRBD1 (5 bases). V was cut by 5 bases and J by 0 bases, with 17 bases left in between. CDR1 and CDR2 (germline): LNHDA, SQIVND (reference sequence). This CDR3 comprises 17 residues.

As to this clone: Since a far larger clone is one base different, this is likely a read error. The V gene is TRBV29-1, the J gene TRBJ2-3; D not resolved. CDR3 length: 13 residues. Germline lookup yields CDR1 SQVTM and CDR2 ANQGSEA. The V and J ends lost 6 bases and 0 bases respectively, with 10 bases between them. This CDR3 is CSVVGCSTDTQYF. DNA of the CDR3: TGCAGCGTCGTAGGGTGCAGCACAGATACGCAGTATTTT.

This clone was recorded a few times. This CDR3 is also generated by other DNA sequences in the sample. The V and J genes are TRBV6-6 and TRBJ2-7; 7 nucleotides agree with TRBD1. Germline lookup yields CDR1 MNHNY and CDR2 SVGAGI (reference sequence). The CDR3 totals 12 residues. The V segment lost 8 bases and the J segment 2 bases; nucleotides outside the gene matches: 3. In nucleotides, the CDR3 is TGTGCCAGCTCCGGGACAGCCTACGAGCAGTACTTC. This encodes CASSGTAYEQYF.

This clone was counted many times. The rearrangement uses TRBV11-3 and TRBJ2-1; D possibly corresponds to TRBD2 (6 bases). This CDR3 contains 15 residues. CDR1 is SGHNT and CDR2 is YENEEA in the germline V gene. V lost 1 base and J lost 9, with 16 bases in between. DNA of the CDR3: TGTGCCAGCAGCTTAGTGTTAGCTGGGGGGAGTGAGCAGTTCTTC. It specifies CASSLVLAGGSEQFF.

This clone was seen ten or more times. The J gene is TRBJ2-1, the V gene TRBV2; weak D call: TRBD1 (5 bases). The CDR3 totals 17 residues. CDR1 SNHLY and CDR2 FYNNEI come from the germline V gene. The ends were cut back, 6 bases at V and 0 bases at J, with 18 bases in the middle. As DNA, the CDR3 is TGTGCCAGCAGCGAGCAGGGCTTAGGCAGCTCCTACAATGAGCAGTTCTTC. Translation gives CASSEQGLGSSYNEQFF.

The chain uses TRBV5-4 and TRBJ1-1, with D unclear. V was pared by 2 bases and J by 6 bases, with 20 bases between. The V gene's germline CDR1 is SGHNT and CDR2 YYREEE (reference sequence). The CDR3 spans 16 residues. CDR3 DNA: TGTGCCAGCAGCTTTGTGTTTGCGGGAAGGGTGGCTGAAGCTTTCTTT. Its translation: CASSFVFAGRVAEAFF.

The rearrangement joins TRBV14 to TRBJ1-2; no clear D. V was pared by 4 bases and J by 5 bases, with 14 bases between. CDR1 and CDR2 from the germline V gene are SGHDN and FVKESK. This CDR3 region has 14 residues. CDR3 sequence reads: CASSPFRTAYGYTF. DNA for the CDR3: TGTGCCAGCAGCCCTTTCCGGACCGCGTATGGCTACACCTTC.

In its sample, this clone was seen a few times. This sequence joins TRBV5-1 and TRBJ2-6; 7 nucleotides line up with TRBD1. V lost 4 bases, J lost 0 bases, and 7 bases stayed unmatched. From germline, CDR1 is SGHRS and CDR2 YFSETQ. This CDR3 spans 17 amino acids. CDR3 sequence: CASSRDSSFSGANVLTF. The CDR3 nucleotides are TGCGCCAGCAGCCGGGACAGTTCCTTCTCTGGGGCCAACGTCCTGACTTTC.

This clone turned up a few times. V gene TRBV11-1 combines with J gene TRBJ1-4; D call uncertain. Germline V lookup: CDR1 SGHAT, CDR2 FQDESV (reference sequence). The CDR3 runs 14 residues. The V gene lost 5 bases and the J gene lost 3 bases, with 10 bases spanning the gap. The CDR3 region is CASSEEGANEKLFF. CDR3 sequence (DNA): TGTGCCAGCAGCGAAGAGGGCGCTAATGAAAAACTGTTTTTT.

This chain links TRBV7-2 with TRBJ1-1; D remains unclear. In germline, CDR1 is SGHTA, CDR2 FQGNSA. The ends were cut back, 4 bases at V and 3 bases at J, with 15 bases in the middle. The CDR3 is 15 amino acids. The CDR3 is CASSSAPLRDTEAFF. DNA for the CDR3: TGTGCCAGCAGCTCCGCGCCGCTGAGGGACACTGAAGCTTTCTTT.

This clone turned up a few times. J is TRBJ2-7 and V is TRBV10-2; D uncertain. V gave up 3 bases and J gave up 7 bases, with 10 bases separating them. CDR1 WSHSY and CDR2 SAAADI come from the germline V gene. The length of the CDR3 is 12 residues. CDR3 loop: CASSEWVREQYF. CDR3 coding DNA: TGCGCCAGCAGTGAATGGGTGAGGGAGCAGTACTTC.

V and J are TRBV5-8 and TRBJ2-1; D may match TRBD1 or TRBD2 (5 bases each). CDR1 is SGHTS and CDR2 is YDEGEE in the germline V gene. There are 12 residues in the CDR3. V lost 4 bases, J lost 11 bases, and 13 bases lay in between. The CDR3 DNA sequence: TGTGCCAGCAGCCGAGGGCAGGGCAAGCAGTTCTTC. Its translation: CASSRGQGKQFF.

The rearrangement joins TRBV6-5 to TRBJ1-2; possibly TRBD1 for D (6 bases). V was trimmed by 4 bases and J by 6 bases, leaving 15 bases between them. The CDR3 is 14 residues long. Germline V gene data show CDR1 as MNHEY and CDR2 as SVGAGI. Written as DNA, the CDR3 is TGTGCCAGCAGTTTCGCGGGGGGCGTGAATGGCTACACCTTC. It translates to CASSFAGGVNGYTF.

There are a few counts of this clone. J is TRBJ1-2 and V is TRBV30; D is uncertain. The CDR3 length is 15 residues. CDR1 GTSNPN and CDR2 SVGIG come from the germline V gene (reference sequence). V was clipped by 0 bases and J by 4 bases, with 15 bases between them. The CDR3 region is CAWSVGLLALYGYTF. The CDR3 nucleotides are TGTGCCTGGAGTGTGGGTCTCCTGGCCCTCTATGGCTACACCTTC.

J is TRBJ1-5 and V is TRBV5-6; tentatively, D is TRBD1 (6 bases). The germline CDR1 and CDR2 sequences are SGHDT and YYEEEE. The V gene lost 4 bases and the J gene lost 5 bases, with 10 bases spanning the gap. CDR3 length: 13 amino acids. The CDR3 DNA sequence: TGTGCCAGCAGCCCCGCAGGGGATCAGCCCCAGCATTTT. It encodes CASSPAGDQPQHF.

This clone appeared a few times. The CDR3 coding sequence is TGTGCCAGCAGCATATCAAGGGCTAGCGGGGACCTCTCCTACAATGAGCAGTTCTTC. Translated, it gives CASSISRASGDLSYNEQFF. The rearrangement links TRBV7-2 to TRBJ2-1; 9 bases align to TRBD2. The CDR3 is made up of 19 amino acids. CDR1 is SGHTA and CDR2 is FQGNSA in the germline V gene. Unmatched junction bases numbered 14, after V lost 5 bases and J lost 0 bases.

This sequence joins TRBV2 and TRBJ2-7, with D perhaps TRBD1 (6 bases). Germline CDR1 and CDR2: SNHLY and FYNNEI. CDR3 length: 18 amino acids. Trimming took off 3 bases at V and 0 bases at J, with 21 bases between the two ends. The CDR3 sequence is CASSDGGQPLGSSYEQYF. The CDR3 coding sequence is TGTGCCAGCAGTGATGGAGGACAGCCTTTGGGGAGCTCCTACGAGCAGTACTTC.

This clone was observed a few times. J is TRBJ2-7 and V is TRBV18; D perhaps matches TRBD1 (6 bases). This CDR3 contains 14 residues. V lost 5 bases and J lost 5, with 16 bases in between. Germline CDR1 and CDR2: KGHSH and LQKENI. The CDR3: CASSSGHRADEQYF. CDR3 bases: TGTGCCAGCTCATCAGGGCACAGGGCGGACGAGCAGTACTTC.

This clone has a handful of counts. This chain links TRBV29-1 with TRBJ1-5; TRBD1 aligns across 7 bases. Germline loops: CDR1 SQVTM, CDR2 ANQGSEA. The V and J ends lost 7 bases and 5 bases, in that order; junction bases with no gene match: 8. This CDR3 is 13 amino acids long. Written as DNA, the CDR3 is TGCAGCGCCTCGGGACAGTCTGATCAGCCCCAGCATTTT. Translation: CSASGQSDQPQHF.

Remarks on this clone: One junction end does not reproduce the germline sequence, and a read error may be involved. The chain couples TRBV10-3 to TRBJ1-6; D not resolved. The CDR3 spans 11 residues. CDR1 is ENHRY and CDR2 is SYGVKD in the germline V gene. DNA of the CDR3: TGTGCCATCAGTGAGTCGGAGAATAACCTATTT. This encodes CAISESENNLF.

As concerns this clone: The sample carries other DNA sequences with the same CDR3. This chain joins TRBV5-6 and TRBJ2-5, with 7 bases that match TRBD2. The CDR3 has 16 residues. CDR1 is SGHDT and CDR2 is YYEEEE in the germline V gene. Losses at the gene ends were 0 bases for V and 2 bases for J; bases not matched to a gene: 7. In nucleotides, the CDR3 is TGTGCCAGCAGCTTGGCAGGTAGCGGGCTACAAGAGACCCAGTACTTC. Translating it yields CASSLAGSGLQETQYF.